This T cell receptor beta chain was found in a study of identical twins. This clonotype was seen ten or more times. Its antigen is as yet unknown. The study's findings and limits: Low generation probability was overrepresented in out-of-frame alpha sequences shared by twins.

V gave up 0 bases and J gave up 0 bases; unmatched junction bases: 13. The CDR3 totals 21 residues. Germline CDR1 is ENHRY and CDR2 is SYGVKD. Template switching created a universal primer site, and the cDNA included unique molecular identifiers. A single record per CDR3 protein comes from TCRdb applying MiXCR to the 5' RACE reads. The table shows fewer than 900,000 distinct CDR3 sequences, with 20% to 25% occurring only once. This same sample was also taken into another study, of T cells expressing NK-cell markers. This second report adds: One observes that, in several donors, these clonotypes were also the leading ones within the CD3+CD56-NKG2C+ fraction.

The sample comprised PBMCs. The chain recombines TRBV10-3 with TRBJ2-6, with 8 bases lining up with TRBD1. This receptor was identified in a woman under 30 in good health. CDR3 nucleotide sequence: TGTGCCATCAGTGAGTCGCACCGGGACAGGACTCCGTTCTCTGGGGCCAACGTCCTGACTTTC. It translates to CAISESHRDRTPFSGANVLTF.